This T cell receptor (beta chain) comes out of a study of lymphopenia after photon versus proton radiotherapy. TCRdb's table, derived via immunoSEQ multiplex PCR, lists solely in-frame clones and lacks some. The table lists about 70,000 clones, about 87% of them singletons. Whole-study results and caveats: Post-nadir diversity loss with photons came from oligoclonal expansion, particularly CD8+ Temra cells. In patients who died, overall survival fell as post-nadir TCR diversity dropped more. Proton therapy kept repertoires fairly stable, unlike photons, which gained effector/memory cells.

This CDR3 is built from 16 residues. Germline V gives CDR1 LNHDA, CDR2 SQIVND (reference sequence). The germline V and J ends were trimmed by 8 bases and 0 bases, with 19 bases remaining between them. This clone was seen a few times. Its matching antigen is unknown. The specimen was peripheral blood, collected from a patient treated with proton-based radiotherapy. This chain links TRBV19 with TRBJ1-1; a possible D gene is TRBD1 (6 bases). The clonotype originates from a man aged 80 or over with esophageal cancer. CDR3: CASPRGRDHMNTEAFF. The CDR3 DNA reads TGTGCCAGTCCCCGGGGGCGAGATCATATGAACACTGAAGCTTTCTTT. Using reference TRBV19 and TRBJ1-1 for the parts outside the CDR3, the full variable domain is DGGITQSPKYLFRKEGQNVTLSCEQNLNHDAMYWYRQDPGQGLRLIYYSQIVNDFQKGDIAEGYSVSREKKESFPLTVTSAQKNPTAFYLCASPRGRDHMNTEAFFGQGTRLTVV.